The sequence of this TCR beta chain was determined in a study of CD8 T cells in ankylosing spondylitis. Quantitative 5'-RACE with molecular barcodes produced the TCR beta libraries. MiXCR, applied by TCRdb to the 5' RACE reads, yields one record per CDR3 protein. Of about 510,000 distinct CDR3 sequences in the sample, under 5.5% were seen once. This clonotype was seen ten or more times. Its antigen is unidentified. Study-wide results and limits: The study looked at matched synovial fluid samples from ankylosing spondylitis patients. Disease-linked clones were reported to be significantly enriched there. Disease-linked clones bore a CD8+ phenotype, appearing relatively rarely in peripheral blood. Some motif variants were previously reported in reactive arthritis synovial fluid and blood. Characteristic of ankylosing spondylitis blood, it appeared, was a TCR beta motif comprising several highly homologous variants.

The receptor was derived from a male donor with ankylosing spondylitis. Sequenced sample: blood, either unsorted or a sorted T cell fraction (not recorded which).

DNA of the CDR3: TGCAGCGTTGAGATCGGCAGGGGGTTCTACACCTTC. This gives the protein CSVEIGRGFYTF. The genes are TRBV29-1 and TRBJ1-2, with 7 nucleotides matching TRBD1. Germline CDR1 reads SQVTM; CDR2 reads ANQGSEA. V shed 3 bases and J 10 bases; nucleotides not matched to a gene: 8. CDR3 length equals 12 residues.